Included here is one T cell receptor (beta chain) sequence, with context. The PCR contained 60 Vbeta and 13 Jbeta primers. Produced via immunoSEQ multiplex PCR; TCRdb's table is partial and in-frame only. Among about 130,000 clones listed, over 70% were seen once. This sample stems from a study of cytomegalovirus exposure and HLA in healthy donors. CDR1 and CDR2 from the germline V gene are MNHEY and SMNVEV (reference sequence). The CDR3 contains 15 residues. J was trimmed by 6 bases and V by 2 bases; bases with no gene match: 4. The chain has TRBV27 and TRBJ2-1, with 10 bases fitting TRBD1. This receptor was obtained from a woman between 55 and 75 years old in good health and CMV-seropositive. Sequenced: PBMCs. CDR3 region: CASSLGTGDFNEQFF. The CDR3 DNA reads TGTGCCAGCAGTTTAGGGACAGGGGACTTCAATGAGCAGTTCTTC.